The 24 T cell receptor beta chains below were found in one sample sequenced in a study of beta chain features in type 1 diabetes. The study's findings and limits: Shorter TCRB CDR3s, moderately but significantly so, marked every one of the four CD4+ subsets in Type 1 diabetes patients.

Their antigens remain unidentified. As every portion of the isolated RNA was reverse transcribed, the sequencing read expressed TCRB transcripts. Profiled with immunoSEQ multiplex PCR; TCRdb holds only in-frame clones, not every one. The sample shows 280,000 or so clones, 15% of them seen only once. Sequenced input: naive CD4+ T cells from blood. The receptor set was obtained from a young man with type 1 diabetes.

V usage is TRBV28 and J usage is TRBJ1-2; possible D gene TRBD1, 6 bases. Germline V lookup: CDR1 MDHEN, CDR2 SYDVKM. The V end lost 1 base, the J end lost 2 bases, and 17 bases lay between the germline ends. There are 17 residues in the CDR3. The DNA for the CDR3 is TGTGCCAGCAGTTTATCTGGACAGATGGGAGCCAACTATGGCTACACCTTC. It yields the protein CASSLSGQMGANYGYTF.

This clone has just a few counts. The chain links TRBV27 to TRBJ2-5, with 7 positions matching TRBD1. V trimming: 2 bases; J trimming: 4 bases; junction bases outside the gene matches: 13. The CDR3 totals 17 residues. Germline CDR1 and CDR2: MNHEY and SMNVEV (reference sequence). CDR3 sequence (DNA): TGTGCCAGCAGTTTAGGGGTAACAGGGGCGACCAGAGAGACCCAGTACTTC. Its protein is CASSLGVTGATRETQYF.

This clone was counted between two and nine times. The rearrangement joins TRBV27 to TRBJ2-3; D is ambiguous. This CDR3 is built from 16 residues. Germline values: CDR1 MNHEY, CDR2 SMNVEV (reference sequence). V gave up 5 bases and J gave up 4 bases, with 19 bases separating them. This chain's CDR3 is CASSLRQRPESDTQYF. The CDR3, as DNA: TGTGCCAGCAGTCTCAGACAACGACCCGAATCAGATACGCAGTATTTT.

DNA for the CDR3: TGCAGCGTTGCGACGCTTCCTGGACTAGCGGGAGTGAAGCACGAGCAGTACTTC. Its translation is CSVATLPGLAGVKHEQYF. The V call is TRBV29-1, the J call TRBJ2-7; 13 positions match TRBD2. The V segment lost 4 bases and the J segment 5 bases; nucleotides outside the gene matches: 17. Germline-derived CDR1 and CDR2 are SQVTM and ANQGSEA. The CDR3 contains 18 residues.

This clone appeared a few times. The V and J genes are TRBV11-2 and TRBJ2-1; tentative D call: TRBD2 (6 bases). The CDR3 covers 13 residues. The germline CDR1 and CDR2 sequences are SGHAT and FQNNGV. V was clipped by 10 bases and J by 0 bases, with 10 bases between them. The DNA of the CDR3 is TGTGCCACCGCGGGGAGCTCCTACAATGAGCAGTTCTTC. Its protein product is CATAGSSYNEQFF.

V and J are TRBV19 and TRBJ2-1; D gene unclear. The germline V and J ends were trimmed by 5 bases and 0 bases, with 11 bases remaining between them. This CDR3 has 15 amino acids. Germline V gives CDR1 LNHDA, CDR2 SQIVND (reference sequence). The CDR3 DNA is TGTGCCAGTAGTCCCCATGAGAGCTCCTACAATGAGCAGTTCTTC. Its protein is CASSPHESSYNEQFF.

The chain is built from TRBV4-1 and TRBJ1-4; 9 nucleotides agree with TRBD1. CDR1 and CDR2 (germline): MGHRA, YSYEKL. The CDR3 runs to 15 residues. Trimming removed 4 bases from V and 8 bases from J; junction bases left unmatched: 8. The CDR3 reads CASSLLGTGNEKLFF. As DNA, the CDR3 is TGCGCCAGCAGCCTTCTCGGGACAGGGAACGAAAAACTGTTTTTT.

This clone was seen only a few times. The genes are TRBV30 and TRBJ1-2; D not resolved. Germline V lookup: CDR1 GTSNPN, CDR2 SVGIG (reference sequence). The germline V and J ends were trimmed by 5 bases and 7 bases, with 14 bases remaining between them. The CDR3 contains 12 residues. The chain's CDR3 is CAWLSGEGGYTF. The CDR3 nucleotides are TGTGCCTGGTTATCGGGAGAGGGTGGCTACACCTTC.

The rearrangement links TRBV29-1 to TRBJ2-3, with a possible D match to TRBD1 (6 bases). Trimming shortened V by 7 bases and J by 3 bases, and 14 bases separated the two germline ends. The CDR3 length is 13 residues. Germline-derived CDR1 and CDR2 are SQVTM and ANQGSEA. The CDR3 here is CSARTVYTDTQYF. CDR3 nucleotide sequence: TGCAGCGCCAGGACAGTATATACAGATACGCAGTATTTT.

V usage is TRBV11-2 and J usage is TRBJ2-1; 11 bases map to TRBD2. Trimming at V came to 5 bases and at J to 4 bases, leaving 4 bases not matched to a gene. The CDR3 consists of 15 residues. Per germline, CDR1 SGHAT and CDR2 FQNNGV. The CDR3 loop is CASSPTSGVYNEQFF. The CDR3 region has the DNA TGTGCCAGCAGCCCGACTAGCGGGGTTTACAATGAGCAGTTCTTC.

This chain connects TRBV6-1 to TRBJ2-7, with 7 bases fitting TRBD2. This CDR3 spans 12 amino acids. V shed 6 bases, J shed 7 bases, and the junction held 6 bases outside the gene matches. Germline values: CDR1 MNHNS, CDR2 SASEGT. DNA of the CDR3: TGTGCCAGCAGGGGACTACCGTGGGAGCAGTACTTC. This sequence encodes CASRGLPWEQYF.

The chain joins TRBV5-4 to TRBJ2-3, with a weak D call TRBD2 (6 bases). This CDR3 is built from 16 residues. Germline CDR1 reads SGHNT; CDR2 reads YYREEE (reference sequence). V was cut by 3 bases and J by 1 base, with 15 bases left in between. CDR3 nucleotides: TGTGCCAGCAGCTCCGCGGGGCTATCAGGCACAGATACGCAGTATTTT. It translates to CASSSAGLSGTDTQYF.

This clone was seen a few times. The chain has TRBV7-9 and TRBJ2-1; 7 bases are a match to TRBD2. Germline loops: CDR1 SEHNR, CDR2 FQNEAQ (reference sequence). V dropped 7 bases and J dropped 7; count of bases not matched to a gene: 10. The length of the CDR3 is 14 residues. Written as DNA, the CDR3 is TGTGCCAGCACCCAGGGAGGGTCCGAGAATGAGCAGTTCTTC. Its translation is CASTQGGSENEQFF.

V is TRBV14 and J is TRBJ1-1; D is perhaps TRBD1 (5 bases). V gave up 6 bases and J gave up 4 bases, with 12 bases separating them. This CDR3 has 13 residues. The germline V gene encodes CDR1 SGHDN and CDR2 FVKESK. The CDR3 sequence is CASRDRGGTEAFF. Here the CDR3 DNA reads TGTGCCAGCAGGGATCGGGGGGGCACTGAAGCTTTCTTT.

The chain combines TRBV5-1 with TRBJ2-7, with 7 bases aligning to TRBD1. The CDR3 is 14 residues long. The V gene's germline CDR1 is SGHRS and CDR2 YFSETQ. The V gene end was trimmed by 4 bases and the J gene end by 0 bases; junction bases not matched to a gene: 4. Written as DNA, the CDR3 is TGCGCCAGCAGCCCCCGGGACAGCTCCTACGAGCAGTACTTC. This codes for CASSPRDSSYEQYF. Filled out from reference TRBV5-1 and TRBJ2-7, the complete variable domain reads KAGVTQTPRYLIKTRGQQVTLSCSPISGHRSVSWYQQTPGQGLQFLFEYFSETQRNKGNFPGRFSGRQFSNSRSEMNVSTLELGDSALYLCASSPRDSSYEQYFGPGTRLTVT.

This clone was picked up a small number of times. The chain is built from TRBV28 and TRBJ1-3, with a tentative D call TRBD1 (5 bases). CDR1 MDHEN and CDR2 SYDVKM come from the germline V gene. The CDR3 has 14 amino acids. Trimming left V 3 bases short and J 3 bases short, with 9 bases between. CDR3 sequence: CASSFGRVGNTIYF. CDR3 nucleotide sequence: TGTGCCAGCAGTTTCGGCAGGGTTGGAAACACCATATATTTT.

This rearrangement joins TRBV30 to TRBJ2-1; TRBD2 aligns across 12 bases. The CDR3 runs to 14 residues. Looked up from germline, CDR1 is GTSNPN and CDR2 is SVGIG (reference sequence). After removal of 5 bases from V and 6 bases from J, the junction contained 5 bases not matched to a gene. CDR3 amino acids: CAWWSSGGANEQFF. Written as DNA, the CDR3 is TGTGCCTGGTGGTCTAGCGGGGGGGCCAATGAGCAGTTCTTC. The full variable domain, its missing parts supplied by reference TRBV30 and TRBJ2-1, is SQTIHQWPATLVQPVGSPLSLECTVEGTSNPNLYWYRQAAGRGLQLLFYSVGIGQISSEVPQNLSASRPQDRQFILSSKKLLLSDSGFYLCAWWSSGGANEQFFGPGTRLTVL.

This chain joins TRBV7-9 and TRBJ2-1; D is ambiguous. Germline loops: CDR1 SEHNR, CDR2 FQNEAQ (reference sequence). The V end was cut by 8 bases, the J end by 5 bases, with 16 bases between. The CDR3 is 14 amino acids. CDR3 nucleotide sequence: TGTGCCAGCGCGCCTCCGCTGAGTAACAATGAGCAGTTCTTC. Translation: CASAPPLSNNEQFF.

The CDR3 sequence is CASSYGGNTEAFF. In nucleotides, the CDR3 is TGCGCCAGCAGCTACGGGGGGAACACTGAAGCTTTCTTT. This sequence joins TRBV5-1 and TRBJ1-1; perhaps TRBD1 as D (5 bases). The CDR3 has 13 residues. Germline lookup yields CDR1 SGHRS and CDR2 YFSETQ. The V and J ends lost 3 bases and 1 base respectively, with 7 bases between them.

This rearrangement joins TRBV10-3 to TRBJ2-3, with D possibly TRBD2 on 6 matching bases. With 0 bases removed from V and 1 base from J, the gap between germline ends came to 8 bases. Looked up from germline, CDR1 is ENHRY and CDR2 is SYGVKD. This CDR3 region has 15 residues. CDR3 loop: CAISESTGGTDTQYF. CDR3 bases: TGTGCCATCAGTGAGTCCACGGGAGGCACAGATACGCAGTATTTT.

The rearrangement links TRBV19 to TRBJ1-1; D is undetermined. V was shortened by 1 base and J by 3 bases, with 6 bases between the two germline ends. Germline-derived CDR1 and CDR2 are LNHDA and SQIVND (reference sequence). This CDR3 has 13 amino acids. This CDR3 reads CASSIVSYTEAFF. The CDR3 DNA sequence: TGTGCCAGTAGTATAGTATCCTACACTGAAGCTTTCTTT. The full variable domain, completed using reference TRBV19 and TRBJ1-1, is DGGITQSPKYLFRKEGQNVTLSCEQNLNHDAMYWYRQDPGQGLRLIYYSQIVNDFQKGDIAEGYSVSREKKESFPLTVTSAQKNPTAFYLCASSIVSYTEAFFGQGTRLTVV.

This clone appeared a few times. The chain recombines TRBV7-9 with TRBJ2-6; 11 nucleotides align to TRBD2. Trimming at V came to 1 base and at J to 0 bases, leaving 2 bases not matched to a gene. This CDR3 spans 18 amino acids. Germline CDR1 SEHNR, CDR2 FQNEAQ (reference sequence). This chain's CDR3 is CASSLEGLAASGANVLTF. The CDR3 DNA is TGTGCCAGCAGCTTAGAGGGACTAGCGGCCTCTGGGGCCAACGTCCTGACTTTC.

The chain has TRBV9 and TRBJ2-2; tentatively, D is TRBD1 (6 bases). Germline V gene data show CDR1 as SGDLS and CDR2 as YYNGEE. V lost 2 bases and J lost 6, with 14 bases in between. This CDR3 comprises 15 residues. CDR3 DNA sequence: TGTGCCAGCAGCGTTCTACAGGGTAATCCCGGGGAGCTGTTTTTT. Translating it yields CASSVLQGNPGELFF.

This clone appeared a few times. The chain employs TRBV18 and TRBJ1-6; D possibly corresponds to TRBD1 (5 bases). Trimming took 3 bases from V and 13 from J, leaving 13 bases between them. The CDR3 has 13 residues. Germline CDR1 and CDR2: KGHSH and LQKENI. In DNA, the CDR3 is TGTGCCAGCTCACCGAGGGATGGGGGGCCCCTCCACTTT. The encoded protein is CASSPRDGGPLHF.